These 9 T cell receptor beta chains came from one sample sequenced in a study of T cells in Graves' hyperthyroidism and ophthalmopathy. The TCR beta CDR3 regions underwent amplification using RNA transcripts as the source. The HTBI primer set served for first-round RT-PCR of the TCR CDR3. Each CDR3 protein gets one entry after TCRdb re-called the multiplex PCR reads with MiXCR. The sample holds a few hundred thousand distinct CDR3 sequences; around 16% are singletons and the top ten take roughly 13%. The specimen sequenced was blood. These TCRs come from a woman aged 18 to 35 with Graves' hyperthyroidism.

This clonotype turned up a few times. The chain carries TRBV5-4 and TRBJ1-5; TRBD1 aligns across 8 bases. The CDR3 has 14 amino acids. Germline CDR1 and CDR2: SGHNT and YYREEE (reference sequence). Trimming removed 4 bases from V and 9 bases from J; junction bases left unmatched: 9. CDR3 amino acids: CASSRTGSALPQHF. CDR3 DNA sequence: TGTGCCAGCAGCAGGACAGGGTCCGCCTTGCCCCAGCATTTT.

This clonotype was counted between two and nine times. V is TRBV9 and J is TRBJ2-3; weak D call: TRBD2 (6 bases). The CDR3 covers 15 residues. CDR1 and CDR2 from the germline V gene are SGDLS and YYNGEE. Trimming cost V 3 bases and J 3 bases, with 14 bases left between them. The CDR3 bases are TGTGCCAGCAGCGCCCTTGCGGGATCGACAGATACGCAGTATTTT. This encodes CASSALAGSTDTQYF.

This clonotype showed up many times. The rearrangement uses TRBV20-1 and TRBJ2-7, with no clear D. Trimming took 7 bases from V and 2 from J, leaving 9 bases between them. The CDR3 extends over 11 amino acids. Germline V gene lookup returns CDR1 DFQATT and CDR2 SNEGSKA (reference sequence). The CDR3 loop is CSGAPTYEQYF. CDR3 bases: TGCAGTGGCGCCCCTACCTACGAGCAGTACTTC.

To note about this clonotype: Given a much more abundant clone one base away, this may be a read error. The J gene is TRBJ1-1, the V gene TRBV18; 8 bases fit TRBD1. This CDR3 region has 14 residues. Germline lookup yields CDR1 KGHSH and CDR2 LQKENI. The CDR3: CASSPTRTGGLTLF. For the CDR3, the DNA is TGTGCCAGCTCACCTACGCGAACAGGGGGTCTAACTCTCTTT.

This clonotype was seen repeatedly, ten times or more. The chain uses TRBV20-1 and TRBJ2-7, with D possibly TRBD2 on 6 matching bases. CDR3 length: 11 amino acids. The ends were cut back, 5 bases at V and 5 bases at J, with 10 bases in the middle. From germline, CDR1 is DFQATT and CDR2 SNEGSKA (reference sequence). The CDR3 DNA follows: TGCAGTGCTGGGAGGACGGACGAGCAGTACTTC. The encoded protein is CSAGRTDEQYF.

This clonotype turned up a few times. CDR3 sequence (DNA): TGTGCCAGCAGTTCGGCAGGGGAAGCTTTCTTT. Its protein product is CASSSAGEAFF. This chain links TRBV6-2 or TRBV6-3 with TRBJ1-1, with a possible D match to TRBD1 (5 bases). The CDR3 totals 11 residues. V was clipped by 4 bases and J by 8 bases, with 8 bases between them. The germline V gene encodes CDR1 MNHEY and CDR2 SVGEGT.

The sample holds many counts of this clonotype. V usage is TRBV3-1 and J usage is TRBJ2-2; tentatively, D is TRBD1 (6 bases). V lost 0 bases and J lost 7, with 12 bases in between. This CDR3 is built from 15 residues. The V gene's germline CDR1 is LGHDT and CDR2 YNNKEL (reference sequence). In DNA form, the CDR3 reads TGTGCCAGCAGCCAAGAAGGGGGAAATCACGGGGAGCTGTTTTTT. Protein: CASSQEGGNHGELFF.

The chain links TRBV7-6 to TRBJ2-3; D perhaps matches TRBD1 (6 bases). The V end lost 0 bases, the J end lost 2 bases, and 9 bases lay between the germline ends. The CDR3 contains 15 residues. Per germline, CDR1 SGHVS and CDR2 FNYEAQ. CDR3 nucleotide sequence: TGTGCCAGCAGCTTAGCGGGGGCGGTCACAGATACGCAGTATTTT. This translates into CASSLAGAVTDTQYF.

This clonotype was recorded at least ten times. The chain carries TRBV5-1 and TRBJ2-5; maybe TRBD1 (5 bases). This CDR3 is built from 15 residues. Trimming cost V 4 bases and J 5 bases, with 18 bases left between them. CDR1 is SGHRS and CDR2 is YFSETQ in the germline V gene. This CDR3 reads CASSAGDSAHETQYF. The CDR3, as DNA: TGCGCCAGCAGCGCCGGCGACAGTGCTCACGAGACCCAGTACTTC.